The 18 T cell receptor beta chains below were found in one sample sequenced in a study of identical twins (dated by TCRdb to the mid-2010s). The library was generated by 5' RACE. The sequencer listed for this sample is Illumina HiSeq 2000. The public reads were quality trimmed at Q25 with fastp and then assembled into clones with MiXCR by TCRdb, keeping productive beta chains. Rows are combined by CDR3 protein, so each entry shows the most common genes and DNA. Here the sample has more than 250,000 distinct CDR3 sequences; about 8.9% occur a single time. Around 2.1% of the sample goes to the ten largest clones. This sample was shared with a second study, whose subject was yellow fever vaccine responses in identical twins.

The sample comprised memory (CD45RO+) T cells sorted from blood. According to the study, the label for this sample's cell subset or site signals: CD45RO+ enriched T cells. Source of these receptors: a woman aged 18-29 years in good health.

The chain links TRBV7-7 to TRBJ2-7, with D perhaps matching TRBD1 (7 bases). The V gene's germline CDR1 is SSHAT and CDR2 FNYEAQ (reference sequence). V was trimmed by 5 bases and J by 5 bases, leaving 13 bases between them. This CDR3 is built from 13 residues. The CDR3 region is CASSLDREDEQYF. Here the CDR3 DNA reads TGTGCCAGCAGCCTTGACAGGGAGGACGAGCAGTACTTC.

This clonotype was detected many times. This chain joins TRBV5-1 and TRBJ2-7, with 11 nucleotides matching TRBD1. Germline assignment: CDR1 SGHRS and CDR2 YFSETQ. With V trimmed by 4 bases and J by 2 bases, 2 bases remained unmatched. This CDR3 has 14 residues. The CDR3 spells CASSKGQGAYEQYF. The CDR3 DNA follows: TGCGCCAGCAGCAAGGGACAGGGGGCCTACGAGCAGTACTTC.

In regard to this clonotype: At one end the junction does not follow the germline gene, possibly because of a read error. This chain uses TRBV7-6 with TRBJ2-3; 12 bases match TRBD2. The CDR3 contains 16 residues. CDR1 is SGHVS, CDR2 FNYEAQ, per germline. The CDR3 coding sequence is TGTGCCAGCAGCCTAGCGGGAGGGCCTGGCACTGATACGCAGTATTTT. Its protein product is CASSLAGGPGTDTQYF.

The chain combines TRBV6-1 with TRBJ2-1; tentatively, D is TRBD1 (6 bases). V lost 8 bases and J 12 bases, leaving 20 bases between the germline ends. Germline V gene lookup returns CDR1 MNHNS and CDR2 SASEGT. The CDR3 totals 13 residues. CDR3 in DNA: TGTGCCAGCCAAAGGCCCTCCGGGACAAGGCAGTTCTTC. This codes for CASQRPSGTRQFF.

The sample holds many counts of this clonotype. The chain's CDR3 is CASSLMAGTDEQFF. CDR3 in DNA: TGTGCCAGCAGTTTAATGGCAGGGACGGATGAGCAGTTCTTC. The chain uses TRBV12-3 or TRBV12-4 and TRBJ2-1; D possibly uses TRBD1 or TRBD2 (5 bases each). Trimming took 2 bases from V and 8 from J, leaving 13 bases between them. This CDR3 is built from 14 residues.

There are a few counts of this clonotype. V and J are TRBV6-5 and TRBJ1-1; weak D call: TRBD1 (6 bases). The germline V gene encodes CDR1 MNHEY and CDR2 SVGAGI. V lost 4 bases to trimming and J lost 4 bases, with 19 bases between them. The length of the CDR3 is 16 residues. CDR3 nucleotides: TGTGCCAGCAGTTCCCGAATGACAGGAAGGGGCACTGAAGCTTTCTTT. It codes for CASSSRMTGRGTEAFF.

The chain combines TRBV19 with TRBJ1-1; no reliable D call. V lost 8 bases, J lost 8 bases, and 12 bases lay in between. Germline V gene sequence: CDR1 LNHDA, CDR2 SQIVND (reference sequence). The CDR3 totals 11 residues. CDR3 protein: CASRIFREAFF. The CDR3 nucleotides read TGTGCCAGTCGGATATTCCGGGAAGCTTTCTTT.

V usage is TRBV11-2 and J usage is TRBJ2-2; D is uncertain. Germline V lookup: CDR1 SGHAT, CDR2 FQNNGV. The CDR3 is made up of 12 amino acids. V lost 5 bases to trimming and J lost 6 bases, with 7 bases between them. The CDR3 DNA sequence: TGTGCCAGCAGCCCGCGGCCCGGGGAGCTGTTTTTT. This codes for CASSPRPGELFF.

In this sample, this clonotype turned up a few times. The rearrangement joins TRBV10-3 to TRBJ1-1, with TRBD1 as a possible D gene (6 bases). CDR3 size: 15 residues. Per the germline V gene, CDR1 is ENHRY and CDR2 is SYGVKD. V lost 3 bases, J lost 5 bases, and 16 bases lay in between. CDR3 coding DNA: TGTGCCATCAGTGAAAGAGGTAACAGGGAGACTGAAGCTTTCTTT. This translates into CAISERGNRETEAFF.

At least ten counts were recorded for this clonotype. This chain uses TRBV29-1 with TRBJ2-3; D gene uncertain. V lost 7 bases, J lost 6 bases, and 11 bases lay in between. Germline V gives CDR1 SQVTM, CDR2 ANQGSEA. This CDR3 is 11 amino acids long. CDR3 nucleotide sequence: TGCAGCGCCGGTAATAAGGATACGCAGTATTTT. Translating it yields CSAGNKDTQYF.

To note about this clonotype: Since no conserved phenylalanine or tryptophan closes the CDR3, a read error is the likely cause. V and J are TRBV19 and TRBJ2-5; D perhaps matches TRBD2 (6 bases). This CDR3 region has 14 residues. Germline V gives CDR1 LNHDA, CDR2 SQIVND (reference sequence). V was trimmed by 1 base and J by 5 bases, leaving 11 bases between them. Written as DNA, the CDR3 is TGTGCCAGTAGTATAGCCGGGGGAGCGGAGACCCAGTACTAC. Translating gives CASSIAGGAETQYY.

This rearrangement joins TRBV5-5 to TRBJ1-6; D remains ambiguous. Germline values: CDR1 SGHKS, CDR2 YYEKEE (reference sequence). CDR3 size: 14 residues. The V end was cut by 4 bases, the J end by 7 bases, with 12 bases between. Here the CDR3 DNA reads TGTGCCAGCAGCCTCGAAGTACCCAATTCACCCCTCCACTTT. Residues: CASSLEVPNSPLHF.

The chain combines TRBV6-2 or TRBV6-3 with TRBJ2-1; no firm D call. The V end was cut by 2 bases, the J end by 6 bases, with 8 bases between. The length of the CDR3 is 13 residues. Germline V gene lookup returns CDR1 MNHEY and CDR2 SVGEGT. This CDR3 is CASSYAEINEQFF. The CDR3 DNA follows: TGTGCCAGCAGTTACGCAGAAATCAATGAGCAGTTCTTC.

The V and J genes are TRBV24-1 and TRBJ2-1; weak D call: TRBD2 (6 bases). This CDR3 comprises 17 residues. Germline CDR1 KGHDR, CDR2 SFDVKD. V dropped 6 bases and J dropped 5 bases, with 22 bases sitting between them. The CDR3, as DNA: TGTGCCACCAGTTCGGCCGGGAGACCAACTAGAAACAATGAGCAGTTCTTC. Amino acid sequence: CATSSAGRPTRNNEQFF.

CDR3 amino acids: CASNKEGSMNTEAFF. The CDR3 nucleotides read TGTGCCAGCAACAAGGAGGGGTCTATGAACACTGAAGCTTTCTTT. The J gene is TRBJ1-1, the V gene TRBV6-2 or TRBV6-3; TRBD1 might be the D (5 bases). This CDR3 contains 15 residues. Germline-derived CDR1 and CDR2 are MNHEY and SVGEGT. The V end lost 7 bases, the J end lost 0 bases, and 15 bases lay between the germline ends.

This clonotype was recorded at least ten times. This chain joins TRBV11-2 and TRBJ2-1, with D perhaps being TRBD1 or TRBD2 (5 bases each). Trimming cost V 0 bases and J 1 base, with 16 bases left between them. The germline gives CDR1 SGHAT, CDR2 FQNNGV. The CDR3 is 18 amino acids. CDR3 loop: CASSLELMLGRSYNEQFF. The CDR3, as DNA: TGTGCCAGCAGCTTAGAATTGATGTTGGGACGGTCCTACAATGAGCAGTTCTTC.

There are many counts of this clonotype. CDR3 residues: CASSLAGNQETQYF. For the CDR3, the DNA is TGCGCCAGCAGCTTGGCCGGGAATCAAGAGACCCAGTACTTC. The genes are TRBV5-1 and TRBJ2-5, with D possibly TRBD2 on 5 matching bases. Germline CDR1 and CDR2: SGHRS and YFSETQ. V was pared by 0 bases and J by 2 bases, with 8 bases between. This CDR3 comprises 14 residues.

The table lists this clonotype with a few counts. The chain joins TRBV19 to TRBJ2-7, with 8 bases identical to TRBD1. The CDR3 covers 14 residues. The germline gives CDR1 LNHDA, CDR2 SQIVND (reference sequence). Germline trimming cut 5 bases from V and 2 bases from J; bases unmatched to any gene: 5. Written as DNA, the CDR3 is TGTGCCAGTAGTGTGGACAGGGCGACCTACGAGCAGTACTTC. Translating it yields CASSVDRATYEQYF.